This T cell receptor (beta chain) was retrieved from a study of cytomegalovirus exposure and HLA in healthy donors. The CDR3 is 15 amino acids. CDR1 and CDR2 from the germline V gene are SNHLY and FYNNEI. V lost 1 base, J lost 0 bases, and 7 bases lay in between. This clone was observed a single time. Its antigen is unknown. Study outcomes and limitations: Sequencing probably produced one cluster of sequence variants that were highly shared. The study designated 150 or so TCR beta chains cytomegalovirus-associated.

PCR involved 60 Vbeta and 13 Jbeta primers. TCRdb's table, derived via immunoSEQ multiplex PCR, lists solely in-frame clones and lacks some. The sample holds about 180,000 clones; 76% are singletons and the top ten take roughly 1.5%. This receptor was taken from a man younger than 35 in good health and CMV-seronegative. The gene calls are TRBV2 and TRBJ1-5; no clear D gene. Sequencing was carried out using PBMCs. The CDR3 sequence: CASSEGQVSNQPQHF. Here the CDR3 DNA reads TGTGCCAGCAGTGAAGGTCAGGTTAGCAATCAGCCCCAGCATTTT.